This paragraph reports one T cell receptor (beta chain). TCRdb used MiXCR to reprocess the RT-PCR reads, holding one entry per CDR3 protein. The repertoire holds about 700,000 distinct CDR3 sequences, with 13% to 15% as singletons. This CDR3 contains 14 residues. V was clipped by 6 bases and J by 8 bases, with 17 bases between them. Germline assignment: CDR1 SEHNR and CDR2 FQNEAQ (reference sequence). This TCR came from a female donor in good health, serving as a healthy control. The chain uses TRBV7-9 and TRBJ1-3; D call uncertain. Sequencing used memory CD4+ T cells from blood. This CDR3 is CASSFGRPQDTIYF. CDR3 nucleotide sequence: TGTGCCAGCAGTTTCGGGCGTCCTCAGGACACCATATATTTT.